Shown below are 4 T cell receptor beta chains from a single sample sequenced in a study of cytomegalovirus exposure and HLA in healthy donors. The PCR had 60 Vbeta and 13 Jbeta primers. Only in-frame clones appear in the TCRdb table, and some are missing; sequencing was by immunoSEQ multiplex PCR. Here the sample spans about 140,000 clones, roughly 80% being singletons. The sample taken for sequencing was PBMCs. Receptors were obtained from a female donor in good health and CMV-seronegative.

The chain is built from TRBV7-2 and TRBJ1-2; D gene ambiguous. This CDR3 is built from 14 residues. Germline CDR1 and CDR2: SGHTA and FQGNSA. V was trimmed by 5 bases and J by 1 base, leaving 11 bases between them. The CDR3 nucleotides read TGTGCCAGCAGCAGCCGCGCGGATAACTATGGCTACACCTTC. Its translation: CASSSRADNYGYTF.

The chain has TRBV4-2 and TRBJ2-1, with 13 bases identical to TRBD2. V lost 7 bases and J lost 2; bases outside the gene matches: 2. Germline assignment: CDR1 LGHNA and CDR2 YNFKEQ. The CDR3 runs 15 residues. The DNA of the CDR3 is TGTGCCAGCACCGGGACTAGCGGGACCTACAATGAGCAGTTCTTC. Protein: CASTGTSGTYNEQFF.

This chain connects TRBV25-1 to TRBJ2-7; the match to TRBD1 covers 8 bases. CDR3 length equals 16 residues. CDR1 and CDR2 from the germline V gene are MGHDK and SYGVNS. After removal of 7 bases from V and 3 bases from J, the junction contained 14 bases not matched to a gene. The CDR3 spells CASTRTGSTFGYEQYF. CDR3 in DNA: TGTGCCAGCACCAGGACAGGGTCCACTTTTGGCTACGAGCAGTACTTC.

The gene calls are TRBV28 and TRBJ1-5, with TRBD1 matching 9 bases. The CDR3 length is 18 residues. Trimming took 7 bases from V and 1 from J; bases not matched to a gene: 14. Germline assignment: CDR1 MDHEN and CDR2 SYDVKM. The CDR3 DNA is TGTGCCAGCACCGTTCCCACAGGGGGCGGATTGAGCAATCAGCCCCAGCATTTT. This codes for CASTVPTGGGLSNQPQHF.